This TCR beta chain was documented in a study of cytomegalovirus exposure and HLA in healthy donors. Study overall: Within the Caucasian-associated ancestry cluster were roughly 82% of the roughly 360 genotyped donors.

Both 60 Vbeta primers and 13 Jbeta primers went into the PCR. In the authors' methods: Approximately 79 million unique TCR beta chains, about 11 million of them shared, were counted by a later analysis. Repertoires were generated with immunoSEQ multiplex PCR, while TCRdb's copy carries only in-frame clones and drops some. The V and J calls and clone size come from that table; D and trimming were worked out from the DNA. Counted here are under 200,000 clones, approximately 78% occurring once; the ten biggest clones make up less than 2%. CDR3 length equals 18 residues. V gave up 3 bases and J gave up 5 bases; unmatched junction bases: 20. Germline V gene data show CDR1 as SQVTM and CDR2 as ANQGSEA. This cohort consisted of healthy bone marrow donors. Comment on this clone: What it binds is not known.

Broader study findings: In an earlier analysis, productive rearrangement rates for most beta V segments clustered near 87% or 30%.

The sample comprised PBMCs. This sequence joins TRBV29-1 and TRBJ2-3; TRBD2 matches 7 bases. The TCR was taken from a woman aged 18-29 years in good health and CMV-seronegative. The CDR3 DNA reads as TGCAGCGTTGAGCGGCGGGAGCGTTCTCGGTGGGCAAAAGATACGCAGTATTTT. Its translation: CSVERRERSRWAKDTQYF.